This section outlines one T cell receptor beta chain sequence together with its context. This entry belongs to a study of blood T cell repertoires in COVID-19. Overall study: The cDNA or gDNA used as material had been derived from T cells, B-cell-depleted T cells, or PBMCs.

The CDR3 covers 15 residues. Germline V gene lookup returns CDR1 MNHEY and CDR2 SVGAGI. The V and J ends lost 5 bases and 8 bases, in that order; junction bases with no gene match: 13. Per the study methods: Nucleated cell number was recorded as an estimate derived from reference gene primer amplification. Some clones are missing from TCRdb's copy, which holds only in-frame ones; the method was immunoSEQ multiplex PCR. Clone size and the V and J calls come from that table; the DNA yielded D and trimming. The table records about 64,000 clones, around 89% of them present only once. Material for sequencing was PBMCs or T cells enriched from blood (not recorded which). This clonotype was sampled from a woman aged 40 to 50 who had recovered from COVID-19. The V and J genes are TRBV6-5 and TRBJ1-2; 8 positions agree with TRBD1. The CDR3 spells CASSSLDRAYGGYTF. CDR3 sequence (DNA): TGTGCCAGCAGTAGCTTGGACAGGGCCTACGGGGGCTACACCTTC.